This is a list of T cell receptor beta chains from one sample in a study of early T cells in non-severe SARS-CoV-2 infection. MiXCR, applied by TCRdb to the 5' RACE reads, yields one record per CDR3 protein. The sample has about 97,000 distinct CDR3 sequences, 13% seen once; the top ten hold 6.2%. The source material was whole blood. The source is an adult who was a healthcare worker with PCR-confirmed SARS-CoV-2 infection or an uninfected control (not recorded which). Each CDR3 is given with its conserved first and last residue. Each record gives: CDR3 protein, CDR3 DNA, V gene, clone size, D gene, J gene. A D gene is named only where the DNA matches it firmly. Not all rows give a size; the values are once, few, many and, for expanded clones, a class.

CDR3aa: CASSQGVAGGQPQHF
CDR3nt: TGTGCCAGCAGCCAAGGGGTGGCCGGTGGTCAGCCCCAGCATTTT
v_gene: TRBV3-1
abundance: many
d_gene: .
j_gene: TRBJ1-5

CDR3aa: CASGSQREIDSVGEQFF
CDR3nt: TGTGCCAGCGGATCACAGCGGGAGATTGATTCGGTCGGTGAGCAGTTCTTC
v_gene: TRBV28
abundance: many
d_gene: TRBD2
j_gene: TRBJ2-1

CDR3aa: CASSPPLWWGKNIQYF
CDR3nt: TGTGCCAGCAGTCCCCCGCTTTGGTGGGGCAAAAACATTCAGTACTTC
v_gene: TRBV28
abundance: .
d_gene: .
j_gene: TRBJ2-4

CDR3aa: CASSLAGQSPYEQYF
CDR3nt: TGTGCCAGCAGCTTGGCCGGGCAGTCCCCCTACGAGCAGTACTTC
v_gene: TRBV5-4
abundance: .
d_gene: .
j_gene: TRBJ2-7

CDR3aa: CASSYLELRNEQFF
CDR3nt: TGTGCCAGCAGTTACTTGGAGCTTCGCAATGAGCAGTTCTTC
v_gene: TRBV6-5
abundance: many
d_gene: .
j_gene: TRBJ2-1

CDR3aa: CSVAGDLSADSYEQYF
CDR3nt: TGCAGCGTTGCAGGTGATTTGAGCGCCGACTCCTACGAGCAGTACTTC
v_gene: TRBV29-1
abundance: .
d_gene: .
j_gene: TRBJ2-7

CDR3aa: CASSFGDTQYF
CDR3nt: TGTGCCAGCAGTTTCGGTGATACGCAGTATTTT
v_gene: TRBV12-3/TRBV12-4
abundance: many
d_gene: .
j_gene: TRBJ2-3

CDR3aa: CASSWDYEQYF
CDR3nt: TGTGCCAGCAGCTGGGACTACGAGCAGTACTTC
v_gene: TRBV7-2
abundance: once
d_gene: .
j_gene: TRBJ2-7

CDR3aa: CASSLEGFIYTQYF
CDR3nt: TGTGCCAGCAGCTTAGAAGGGTTCATATATACGCAGTATTTT
v_gene: TRBV7-8
abundance: many
d_gene: .
j_gene: TRBJ2-3

CDR3aa: CASTLFNEQFF
CDR3nt: TGTGCCAGCACCTTATTCAATGAGCAGTTCTTC
v_gene: TRBV5-5
abundance: many
d_gene: .
j_gene: TRBJ2-1

CDR3aa: CASSLTLASGRGEQFF
CDR3nt: TGTGCCAGCAGCTTAACGCTCGCTAGCGGGAGGGGTGAGCAGTTCTTC
v_gene: TRBV7-3
abundance: many
d_gene: TRBD2
j_gene: TRBJ2-1

CDR3aa: CATSIGNNEQFF
CDR3nt: TGTGCCACCAGTATCGGAAATAATGAGCAGTTCTTC
v_gene: TRBV24-1
abundance: few
d_gene: .
j_gene: TRBJ2-1

CDR3aa: CASSLQGSGTEAFF
CDR3nt: TGTGCCAGCAGTTTACAGGGGTCGGGAACTGAAGCTTTCTTT
v_gene: TRBV11-3
abundance: many
d_gene: TRBD1
j_gene: TRBJ1-1

CDR3aa: CASSSPRVLLNQPQHF
CDR3nt: TGTGCCAGCAGTTCCCCCCGGGTATTATTAAATCAGCCCCAGCATTTT
v_gene: TRBV28
abundance: many
d_gene: .
j_gene: TRBJ1-5

CDR3aa: CASSYSIISEAEMDNEQFF
CDR3nt: TGTGCCAGCAGTTACTCGATTATATCAGAGGCGGAAATGGACAATGAGCAGTTCTTC
v_gene: TRBV6-2/TRBV6-3
abundance: few
d_gene: .
j_gene: TRBJ2-1

CDR3aa: CASSLSSGAQEQYF
CDR3nt: TGTGCCAGCAGCTTAAGTTCGGGGGCCCAGGAGCAGTACTTC
v_gene: TRBV7-9
abundance: .
d_gene: .
j_gene: TRBJ2-7

CDR3aa: CASSLDGGTNTDTQYF
CDR3nt: TGTGCCAGCAGCTTAGATGGCGGGACTAACACAGATACGCAGTATTTT
v_gene: TRBV7-2
abundance: many
d_gene: TRBD2
j_gene: TRBJ2-3

CDR3aa: CASSWRTSTDTQYF
CDR3nt: TGTGCCAGCAGCTGGAGGACAAGCACAGATACGCAGTATTTT
v_gene: TRBV7-9
abundance: once
d_gene: .
j_gene: TRBJ2-3

CDR3aa: CLPIRDRALEAGGEDTQYF
CDR3nt: TGTCTTCCCATAAGGGACAGGGCATTAGAAGCGGGAGGTGAGGATACGCAGTATTTT
v_gene: TRBV15
abundance: few
d_gene: .
j_gene: TRBJ2-3

CDR3aa: CASSPPRLAGVNEQFF
CDR3nt: TGTGCCAGCAGTCCTCCCCGACTAGCGGGAGTAAATGAGCAGTTCTTC
v_gene: TRBV5-4
abundance: many
d_gene: TRBD2
j_gene: TRBJ2-1

CDR3aa: CASSSRGASSSYNEQFF
CDR3nt: TGTGCCAGTAGTTCTAGAGGGGCTAGCAGTTCCTACAATGAGCAGTTCTTC
v_gene: TRBV19
abundance: .
d_gene: .
j_gene: TRBJ2-1

CDR3aa: CASSLGTVGYSPLHF
CDR3nt: TGTGCCAGCAGCTTAGGGACAGTGGGTTATTCACCCCTCCACTTT
v_gene: TRBV7-2
abundance: many
d_gene: .
j_gene: TRBJ1-6

CDR3aa: CSARGGGQGEKLFF
CDR3nt: TGCAGTGCTAGAGGTGGGGGACAGGGAGAAAAACTGTTTTTT
v_gene: TRBV20-1
abundance: .
d_gene: TRBD1
j_gene: TRBJ1-4

CDR3aa: CASSLDLGRAFF
CDR3nt: TGTGCCAGCAGCTTAGATCTGGGGCGGGCTTTCTTT
v_gene: TRBV7-2
abundance: .
d_gene: .
j_gene: TRBJ1-1

CDR3aa: CASSPSGHTGELFF
CDR3nt: TGTGCCAGCAGCCCCAGCGGGCACACCGGGGAGCTGTTTTTT
v_gene: TRBV11-2
abundance: many
d_gene: .
j_gene: TRBJ2-2

CDR3aa: CAIKQADNEKLFF
CDR3nt: TGTGCCATCAAGCAGGCCGATAATGAAAAACTGTTTTTT
v_gene: TRBV10-3
abundance: .
d_gene: .
j_gene: TRBJ1-4

CDR3aa: CASSYSNYRNQETQYF
CDR3nt: TGTGCCAGCAGTTACTCGAACTATAGGAACCAAGAGACCCAGTACTTC
v_gene: TRBV6-7
abundance: few
d_gene: .
j_gene: TRBJ2-5

CDR3aa: CAWSVQSGGEQYF
CDR3nt: TGTGCCTGGAGTGTACAGTCAGGGGGGGAGCAGTACTTC
v_gene: TRBV30
abundance: many
d_gene: .
j_gene: TRBJ2-7

CDR3aa: CASSLEPGQGTSPLHF
CDR3nt: TGTGCCAGCAGCTTAGAACCGGGACAGGGAACCTCACCCCTCCACTTT
v_gene: TRBV7-8
abundance: many
d_gene: TRBD1
j_gene: TRBJ1-6

CDR3aa: CASSSFRDRLYEQYF
CDR3nt: TGTGCCAGCAGCTCTTTCCGGGACAGACTATACGAGCAGTACTTC
v_gene: TRBV5-6
abundance: .
d_gene: TRBD1
j_gene: TRBJ2-7

CDR3aa: CSSREVAHEQFF
CDR3nt: TGCAGCTCCAGGGAGGTAGCCCATGAGCAGTTCTTC
v_gene: TRBV29-1
abundance: .
d_gene: .
j_gene: TRBJ2-1

CDR3aa: CASHSVGGLNSPLHF
CDR3nt: TGTGCCAGCCACTCAGTAGGAGGGTTAAATTCACCCCTCCACTTT
v_gene: TRBV7-9
abundance: .
d_gene: .
j_gene: TRBJ1-6

CDR3aa: CASSFHSGANVLTF
CDR3nt: TGTGCCAGCAGTTTCCACTCTGGGGCCAACGTCCTGACTTTC
v_gene: TRBV28
abundance: many
d_gene: .
j_gene: TRBJ2-6

CDR3aa: CASSDLGTDTQYF
CDR3nt: TGTGCCAGCAGTGATTTAGGCACAGATACGCAGTATTTT
v_gene: TRBV2
abundance: few
d_gene: .
j_gene: TRBJ2-3

CDR3aa: CASSQTERDRAEQYF
CDR3nt: TGTGCCAGCAGCCAAACCGAGCGGGACCGTGCTGAGCAGTACTTC
v_gene: TRBV3-1
abundance: few
d_gene: TRBD2
j_gene: TRBJ2-7